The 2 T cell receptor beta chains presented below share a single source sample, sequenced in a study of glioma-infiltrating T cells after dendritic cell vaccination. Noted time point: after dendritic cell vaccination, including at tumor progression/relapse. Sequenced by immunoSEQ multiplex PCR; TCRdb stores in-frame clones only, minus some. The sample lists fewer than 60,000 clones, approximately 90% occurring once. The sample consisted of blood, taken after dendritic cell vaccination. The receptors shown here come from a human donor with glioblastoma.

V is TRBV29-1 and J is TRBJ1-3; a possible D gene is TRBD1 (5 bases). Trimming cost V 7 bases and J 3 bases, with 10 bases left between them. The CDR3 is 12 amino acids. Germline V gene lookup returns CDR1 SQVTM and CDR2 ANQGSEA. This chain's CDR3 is CSAQGVGNTIYF. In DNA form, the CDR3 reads TGCAGCGCCCAGGGTGTTGGAAACACCATATATTTT.

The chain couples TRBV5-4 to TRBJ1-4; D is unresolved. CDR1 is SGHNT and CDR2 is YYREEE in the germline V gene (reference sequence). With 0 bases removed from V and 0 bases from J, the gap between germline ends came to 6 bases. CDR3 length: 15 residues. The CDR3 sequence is CASSLGGATNEKLFF. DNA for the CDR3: TGTGCCAGCAGCTTGGGGGGAGCAACTAATGAAAAACTGTTTTTT.